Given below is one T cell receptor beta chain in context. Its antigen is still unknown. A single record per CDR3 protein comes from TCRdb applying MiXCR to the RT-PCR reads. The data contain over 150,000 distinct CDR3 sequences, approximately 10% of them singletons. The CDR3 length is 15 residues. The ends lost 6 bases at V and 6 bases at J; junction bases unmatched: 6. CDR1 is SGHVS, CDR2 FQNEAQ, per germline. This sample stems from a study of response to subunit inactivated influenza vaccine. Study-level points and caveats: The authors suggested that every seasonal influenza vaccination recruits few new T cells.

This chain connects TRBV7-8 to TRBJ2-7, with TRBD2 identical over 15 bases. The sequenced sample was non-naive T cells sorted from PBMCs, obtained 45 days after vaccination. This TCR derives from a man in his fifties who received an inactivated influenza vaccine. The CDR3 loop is CASRPRTSGRAEQYF. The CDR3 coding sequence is TGTGCCAGCAGACCCCGGACTAGCGGGAGGGCCGAGCAGTACTTC.